This paragraph covers one TCR beta chain sequence. Which antigen it targets is not known. No base-level quality is on record; no much larger clone is a single base apart. The sample is drawn from a study of blood T cells in healthy people across ages (dated by TCRdb to between 2014 and 2017). Study-wide context: In model experiments, template switching captured roughly one uniquely barcoded TCR beta cDNA molecule for every two T cells. To track age-related changes in TCR beta repertoire diversity, the study relied on deep sequencing normalized with unique cDNA molecular identifiers. The donors were split into four age groups: young (average about 15 years), middle-aged (about 40), aged (roughly 60) and long-lived (82). Donors of different ages were randomly distributed across sequencing lanes to avoid experimental bias. The study analyzed two additional independent replicas of 1 million unique cDNA reads from the same blood draw for two donors, one aged 18 to 30 and one aged 80 or older.

The CDR1 and CDR2 encoded by the germline V gene are SGHTA and FQGNSA. The CDR3 contains 15 residues, cysteine and phenylalanine counted. Only the CDR3 part of the read is kept: 45 bases, read in frame from the first base. V is pruned by 5 bases and J by 6 bases, leaving 12 bases of the junction without a gene match. The donors were roughly 38 Caucasian individuals from Russia, aged roughly 6 to 95 years, who were systemically healthy. Each donor gave ten milliliters of peripheral blood, drawn into EDTA-treated Vacutainer tubes. Ficoll-Paque density-gradient centrifugation was used to isolate PBMCs, with at least 7 million per sample. Trizol reagent was used to extract total RNA from PBMCs, with at least 5.5 micrograms per sample. For every donor, an aliquot of PBMCs went through flow cytometry to measure the percentages of naive CD45RAhigh/CD27high T cells. The library was obtained by 5' RACE. TCRdb shows the sequencer as Illumina HiSeq 2500. The second PCR ran for about 6 to 12 cycles and used a J-beta primer mix along with a sample-barcoded 5' primer. Each TCR beta cDNA molecule received a unique molecular identifier from a template-switch 5' adaptor carrying 12 random nucleotides. At least 2.5 million CDR3-containing paired-end reads were obtained from each sample. First-strand cDNA synthesis was performed from all RNA using the Mint cDNA synthesis kit, with priming by a TRBC-specific oligonucleotide. After uracil-DNA glycosylase treatment, a first 18-cycle PCR used universal primers M1SS and BC2_uni_R on all cDNA. The source study handled its data this way. For normalization, 1 million high-quality reads were randomly selected from each sample, with every read carrying a distinct molecular identifier. Reads sharing molecular identifiers were discarded rather than binned into consensus sequences. MiTCR, run with a Q25 quality threshold and the strictest error-elimination algorithm, handled CDR3 identification, clonotype clustering and error correction. Lower-bound total TCR beta diversity was estimated with a nonparametric unseen species model using Euler transformation. The public reads were reprocessed in TCRdb via fastp at Q25 and MiXCR, keeping in-frame beta chains. Each CDR3 protein appears once, grouped with its most common genes and DNA. The V and J calls and clone size come from TCRdb's table, not from the authors' own analysis. The table for this sample lists roughly 1.6 million distinct CDR3 sequences; roughly 32% of them were counted only once. The ten most abundant clones make up approximately 10% of the sample.

Summary of the overall study and its limitations: The percentage of naive T cells measured by flow cytometry correlated strongly with observed TCR beta diversity. Compared with the aged group, the long-lived group had more naive CD4+ T cells, fewer expanded clones and increased TCR diversity, a pattern suggesting age selection. The CMV infection status of donors was not known, potentially confounding age-related changes in expanded clonotypes. Conclusive comparison of naive and antigen-experienced compartments was prevented by the profiling of bulk unsorted PBMCs. Estimates of total diversity based on one million sequenced T cells were regarded as lower bounds and as underestimates. Observed TCR beta diversity per million T cells fell roughly linearly with age, and a significant reduction was already apparent by age roughly 40.

This clonotype was obtained from a woman aged 25 to 39 in good health. This receptor chain uses TRBV7-2 and TRBJ2-7, with TRBD1 matching 8 junction bases. Material: blood. The nucleotide sequence reads TGTGCCAGCAGCAATACCGGACAGGGATCTTCCGAGCAGTACTTC. This gives the protein CASSNTGQGSSEQYF.